Presented here are 3 T cell receptor beta chains from one specimen sequenced in a study of blood T cell repertoires in COVID-19. Here immunoSEQ multiplex PCR was the method, and the copy in TCRdb shows in-frame clones only, minus some. The sample includes about 400,000 clones, about 89% of them seen just once. The sample comprised peripheral blood. The receptors come from a man aged 40-49 years with acute or convalescent COVID-19.

The chain links TRBV6-5 to TRBJ2-5; possible D gene TRBD2, 6 bases. Trimming removed 4 bases at V and 1 base at J, with 10 bases between. CDR3 length: 14 residues. Germline V gene lookup returns CDR1 MNHEY and CDR2 SVGAGI. In nucleotides, the CDR3 is TGTGCCAGCAGTTCCCGGGACTTCCAAGAGACCCAGTACTTC. Protein product: CASSSRDFQETQYF.

J is TRBJ2-3 and V is TRBV6-5; TRBD1 matches 8 bases. CDR3 length: 15 amino acids. Germline CDR1 reads MNHEY; CDR2 reads SVGAGI. V shed 6 bases, J shed 1 base, and the junction held 6 bases outside the gene matches. In DNA, the CDR3 is TGTGCCAGCAGACAACCGGGACAGGGCACAGATACGCAGTATTTT. Amino acid sequence: CASRQPGQGTDTQYF.

This clone was detected only once. The chain is built from TRBV5-1 and TRBJ1-1; 9 bases match TRBD1. Per the germline V gene, CDR1 is SGHRS and CDR2 is YFSETQ. The CDR3 runs 14 residues. V shed 3 bases, J shed 6 bases, and the junction held 6 bases outside the gene matches. CDR3 region: CASSSTGGLAEAFF. The CDR3 DNA follows: TGCGCCAGCAGCTCGACAGGGGGGCTGGCTGAAGCTTTCTTT. Full variable domain (missing parts from reference TRBV5-1 and TRBJ1-1): KAGVTQTPRYLIKTRGQQVTLSCSPISGHRSVSWYQQTPGQGLQFLFEYFSETQRNKGNFPGRFSGRQFSNSRSEMNVSTLELGDSALYLCASSSTGGLAEAFFGQGTRLTVV.